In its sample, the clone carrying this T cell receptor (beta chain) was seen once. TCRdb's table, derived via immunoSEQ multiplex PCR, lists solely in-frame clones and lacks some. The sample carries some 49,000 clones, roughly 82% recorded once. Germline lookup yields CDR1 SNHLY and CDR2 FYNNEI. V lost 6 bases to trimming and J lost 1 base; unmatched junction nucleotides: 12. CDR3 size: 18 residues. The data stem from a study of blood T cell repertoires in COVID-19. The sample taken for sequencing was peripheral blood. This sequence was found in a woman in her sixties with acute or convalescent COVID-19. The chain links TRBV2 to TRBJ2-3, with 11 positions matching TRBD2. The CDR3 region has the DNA TGTGCCAGCAGGTCGGGACTAGCGGTGGGCGGGGGCACAGATACGCAGTATTTT. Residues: CASRSGLAVGGGTDTQYF. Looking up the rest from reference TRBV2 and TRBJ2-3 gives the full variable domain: EPEVTQTPSHQVTQMGQEVILRCVPISNHLYFYWYRQILGQKVEFLVSFYNNEISEKSEIFDDQFSVERPDGSNFTLKIRSTKLEDSAMYFCASRSGLAVGGGTDTQYFGPGTRLTVL.